Presented here are 15 T cell receptor beta chains from one specimen sequenced in a study of cytomegalovirus exposure and HLA in healthy donors. Only in-frame clones appear in the TCRdb table, and some are missing; sequencing was by immunoSEQ multiplex PCR. This table has around 70,000 clones, roughly 94% appearing once. Material: PBMCs. Source of these receptors: a woman aged 18-30 years in good health and CMV-seronegative.

This clone was observed a few times. The chain joins TRBV19 to TRBJ2-7; 8 nucleotides align to TRBD2. With 5 bases clipped from V and 2 bases from J, the junction kept 5 bases outside the gene matches. Germline V lookup: CDR1 LNHDA, CDR2 SQIVND (reference sequence). The CDR3 consists of 14 residues. This CDR3 is CASSPYGGAYEQYF. The CDR3 DNA follows: TGTGCCAGTAGTCCGTACGGGGGGGCCTACGAGCAGTACTTC.

The rearrangement uses TRBV18 and TRBJ1-1; D call uncertain. This CDR3 is 16 amino acids long. V lost 1 base and J 3 bases, leaving 15 bases between the germline ends. Germline CDR1 KGHSH, CDR2 LQKENI. The DNA for the CDR3 is TGTGCCAGCTCACCACGTCGGGGTCAGGCGGACACTGAAGCTTTCTTT. Protein sequence: CASSPRRGQADTEAFF.

This chain joins TRBV27 and TRBJ2-3, with a tentative D call TRBD1 (5 bases). Germline V gene sequence: CDR1 MNHEY, CDR2 SMNVEV (reference sequence). This CDR3 contains 13 residues. The V end was cut by 8 bases, the J end by 1 base, with 10 bases between. The CDR3 nucleotides read TGTGCCAGCGCCCAGGGTGGCACAGATACGCAGTATTTT. This gives the protein CASAQGGTDTQYF.

DNA of the CDR3: TGCGCCAGCAGCTTGGTGACAGGGATGCGGGAGACCCAGTACTTC. It encodes CASSLVTGMRETQYF. The chain links TRBV5-1 to TRBJ2-5, with 7 bases identical to TRBD1. The V gene's germline CDR1 is SGHRS and CDR2 YFSETQ. V gave up 0 bases and J gave up 5 bases; unmatched junction bases: 7. This CDR3 contains 15 residues.

The genes are TRBV7-9 and TRBJ2-3; D possibly corresponds to TRBD1 (6 bases). V lost 0 bases and J lost 2, with 9 bases in between. Germline V CDR1 and CDR2: SEHNR, FQNEAQ (reference sequence). The CDR3 is made up of 15 amino acids. DNA of the CDR3: TGTGCCAGCAGCTTAGCGGGGGCTACCACAGATACGCAGTATTTT. This gives the protein CASSLAGATTDTQYF.

In this sample, this clone turned up once. The rearrangement joins TRBV5-1 to TRBJ1-3, with D maybe TRBD1 (5 bases). Germline V lookup: CDR1 SGHRS, CDR2 YFSETQ. Trimming removed 0 bases from V and 5 bases from J, with 12 bases in between. The CDR3 is 15 residues long. The CDR3, as DNA: TGCGCCAGCAGCTTGGACAGGACCGACCGAAACACCATATATTTT. Its translation: CASSLDRTDRNTIYF.

The rearrangement links TRBV5-1 to TRBJ1-1, with a weak D call TRBD1 (5 bases). Looked up from germline, CDR1 is SGHRS and CDR2 is YFSETQ. The V and J ends lost 4 bases and 2 bases respectively, with 15 bases between them. The CDR3 runs 15 residues. The CDR3 region is CASSLAGQGNTEAFF. The CDR3 region has the DNA TGCGCCAGCAGCCTGGCTGGGCAGGGTAACACTGAAGCTTTCTTT.

The chain employs TRBV10-2 and TRBJ2-1, with 12 nucleotides matching TRBD2. The CDR3 covers 16 residues. Germline V CDR1 and CDR2: WSHSY, SAAADI. V gave up 7 bases and J gave up 5 bases; unmatched junction bases: 9. For the CDR3, the DNA is TGCGCCAGCACCGAGTGGCCTAGCGGGGGGGACAATGAGCAGTTCTTC. Amino acid sequence: CASTEWPSGGDNEQFF.

The chain carries TRBV25-1 and TRBJ1-2; D unclear. Deletions cut 2 bases from V and 6 bases from J, with 13 bases between. The CDR3 runs 14 residues. Germline V gene data show CDR1 as MGHDK and CDR2 as SYGVNS. The CDR3 sequence is CASSEGGGHDGYTF. The CDR3 DNA sequence: TGTGCCAGCAGTGAAGGAGGAGGGCACGATGGCTACACCTTC.

The chain links TRBV7-9 to TRBJ1-3; a weak D match, TRBD1 (5 bases). Germline V gives CDR1 SEHNR, CDR2 FQNEAQ (reference sequence). The V gene lost 5 bases and the J gene lost 0 bases, with 14 bases spanning the gap. CDR3 size: 16 residues. DNA of the CDR3: TGTGCCAGCAGCGCGTGGGGGGGACCCTCTGGAAACACCATATATTTT. Translated: CASSAWGGPSGNTIYF.

J is TRBJ1-1 and V is TRBV19, with TRBD1 matching over 12 bases. Germline V gene sequence: CDR1 LNHDA, CDR2 SQIVND (reference sequence). The CDR3 is 17 residues long. V lost 5 bases and J lost 6; bases outside the gene matches: 13. The CDR3 region is CASSVTGTGGRRSEAFF. CDR3 nucleotide sequence: TGTGCCAGTAGTGTAACCGGGACAGGGGGCCGGAGATCTGAAGCTTTCTTT. The full variable domain, its missing parts supplied by reference TRBV19 and TRBJ1-1, is DGGITQSPKYLFRKEGQNVTLSCEQNLNHDAMYWYRQDPGQGLRLIYYSQIVNDFQKGDIAEGYSVSREKKESFPLTVTSAQKNPTAFYLCASSVTGTGGRRSEAFFGQGTRLTVV.

V usage is TRBV4-3 and J usage is TRBJ2-2; TRBD2 matches at 11 bases. This CDR3 has 18 amino acids. Germline V gene lookup returns CDR1 LGHNA and CDR2 YSLEER. The trim removed 4 bases at V and 0 bases at J, leaving 7 bases unmatched. The chain's CDR3 is CASSLTSGVLANTGELFF. The CDR3 DNA is TGCGCCAGCAGCCTGACTAGCGGGGTACTCGCGAACACCGGGGAGCTGTTTTTT.

DNA of the CDR3: TGTGCCATCAGTGGGGCCTTAGGGGGCTCCTACAATGAGCAGTTCTTC. The encoded protein is CAISGALGGSYNEQFF. V gene TRBV10-3 combines with J gene TRBJ2-1; maybe TRBD1 (6 bases). The CDR3 loop spans 16 amino acids. The germline gives CDR1 ENHRY, CDR2 SYGVKD. Trimming took off 4 bases at V and 0 bases at J, with 13 bases between the two ends.

The rearrangement uses TRBV10-3 and TRBJ2-1; D remains ambiguous. V lost 0 bases and J lost 5, with 8 bases in between. The CDR3 loop spans 14 amino acids. Germline V CDR1 and CDR2: ENHRY, SYGVKD. The CDR3 DNA follows: TGTGCCATCAGTGAGTCGAGAGGAAACAATGAGCAGTTCTTC. It translates to CAISESRGNNEQFF.

The gene calls are TRBV5-1 and TRBJ2-3; 8 nucleotides agree with TRBD2. Germline lookup yields CDR1 SGHRS and CDR2 YFSETQ. The CDR3 is made up of 16 amino acids. With 4 bases clipped from V and 6 bases from J, the junction kept 13 bases outside the gene matches. CDR3 amino acids: CASSAGQPVAGDTQYF. CDR3 in DNA: TGCGCCAGCAGCGCCGGACAGCCCGTAGCGGGGGATACGCAGTATTTT.